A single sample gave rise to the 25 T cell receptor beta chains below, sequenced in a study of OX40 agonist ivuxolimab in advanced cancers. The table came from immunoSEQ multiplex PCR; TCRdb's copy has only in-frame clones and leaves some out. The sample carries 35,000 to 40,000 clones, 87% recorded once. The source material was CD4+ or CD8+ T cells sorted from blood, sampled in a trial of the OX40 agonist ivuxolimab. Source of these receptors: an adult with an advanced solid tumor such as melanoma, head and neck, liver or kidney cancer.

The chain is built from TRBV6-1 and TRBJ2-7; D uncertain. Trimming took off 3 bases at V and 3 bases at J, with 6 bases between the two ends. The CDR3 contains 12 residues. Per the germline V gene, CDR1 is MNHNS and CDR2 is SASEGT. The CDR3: CASSDTRYEQYF. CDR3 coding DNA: TGTGCCAGCAGTGATACCCGCTACGAGCAGTACTTC.

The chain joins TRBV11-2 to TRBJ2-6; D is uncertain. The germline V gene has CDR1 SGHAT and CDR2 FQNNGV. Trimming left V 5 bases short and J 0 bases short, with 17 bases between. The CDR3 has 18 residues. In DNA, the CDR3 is TGTGCCAGCAGCCGGTCCGGGCAGACTTTCTCTGGGGCCAACGTCCTGACTTTC. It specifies CASSRSGQTFSGANVLTF.

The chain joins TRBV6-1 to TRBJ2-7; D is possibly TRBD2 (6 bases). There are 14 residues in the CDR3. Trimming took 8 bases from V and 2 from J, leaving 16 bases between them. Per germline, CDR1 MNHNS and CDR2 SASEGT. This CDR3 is CASAPAGLAYEQYF. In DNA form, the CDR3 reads TGTGCCAGCGCCCCTGCGGGGCTCGCCTACGAGCAGTACTTC.

Here the CDR3 DNA reads TGTGCCAGCAGCGTAGAGGTACGGGAGACCCAGTACTTC. Translated: CASSVEVRETQYF. This sequence joins TRBV9 and TRBJ2-5; no definite D call. The germline V and J ends were trimmed by 0 bases and 5 bases, with 8 bases remaining between them. This CDR3 has 13 amino acids. Germline V lookup: CDR1 SGDLS, CDR2 YYNGEE.

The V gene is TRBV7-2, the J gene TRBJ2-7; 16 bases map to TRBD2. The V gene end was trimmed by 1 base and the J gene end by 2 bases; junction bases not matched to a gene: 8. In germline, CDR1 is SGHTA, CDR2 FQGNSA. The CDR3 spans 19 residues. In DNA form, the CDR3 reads TGTGCCAGCAGCTTAGGCCCGGGACTAGCGGGAGGGAAGGCCTACGAGCAGTACTTC. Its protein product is CASSLGPGLAGGKAYEQYF.

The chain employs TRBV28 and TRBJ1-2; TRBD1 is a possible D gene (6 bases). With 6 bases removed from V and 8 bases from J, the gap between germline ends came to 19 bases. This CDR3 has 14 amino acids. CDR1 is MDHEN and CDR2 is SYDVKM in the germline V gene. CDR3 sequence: CASSLGGAVKGYTF. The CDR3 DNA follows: TGTGCCAGCAGCCTAGGGGGGGCCGTAAAGGGCTACACCTTC.

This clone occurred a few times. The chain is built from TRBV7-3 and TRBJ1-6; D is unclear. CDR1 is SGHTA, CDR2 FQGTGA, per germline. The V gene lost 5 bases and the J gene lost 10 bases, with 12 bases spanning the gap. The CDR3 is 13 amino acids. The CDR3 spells CASSIDMGSPLHF. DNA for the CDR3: TGTGCCAGCAGCATAGACATGGGGTCACCCCTCCACTTT.

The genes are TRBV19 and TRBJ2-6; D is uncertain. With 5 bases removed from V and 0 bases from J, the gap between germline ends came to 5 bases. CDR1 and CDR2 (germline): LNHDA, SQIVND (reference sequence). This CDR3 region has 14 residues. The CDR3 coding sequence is TGTGCCAGTAGTCCGGGCTCTGGGGCCAACGTCCTGACTTTC. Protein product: CASSPGSGANVLTF.

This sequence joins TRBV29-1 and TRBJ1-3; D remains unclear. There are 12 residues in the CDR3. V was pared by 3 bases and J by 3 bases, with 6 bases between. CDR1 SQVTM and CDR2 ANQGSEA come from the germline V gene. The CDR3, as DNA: TGCAGCGTTGAGGGCGGTGGAAACACCATATATTTT. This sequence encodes CSVEGGGNTIYF. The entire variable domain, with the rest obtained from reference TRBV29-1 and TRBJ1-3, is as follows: SAVISQKPSRDICQRGTSLTIQCQVDSQVTMMFWYRQQPGQSLTLIATANQGSEATYESGFVIDKFPISRPNLTFSTLTVSNMSPEDSSIYLCSVEGGGNTIYFGEGSWLTVV.

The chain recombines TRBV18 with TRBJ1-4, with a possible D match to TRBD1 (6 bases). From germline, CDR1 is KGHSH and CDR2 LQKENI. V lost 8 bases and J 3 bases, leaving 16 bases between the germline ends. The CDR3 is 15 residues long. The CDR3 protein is CASQQNGGSNEKLFF. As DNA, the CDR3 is TGTGCCAGCCAACAAAACGGGGGCTCTAATGAAAAACTGTTTTTT.

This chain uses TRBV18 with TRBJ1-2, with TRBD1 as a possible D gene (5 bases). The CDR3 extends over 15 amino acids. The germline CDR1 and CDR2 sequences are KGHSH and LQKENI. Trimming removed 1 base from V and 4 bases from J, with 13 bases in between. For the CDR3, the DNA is TGTGCCAGCTCACCACAGGGGCAGACGATCTATGGCTACACCTTC. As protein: CASSPQGQTIYGYTF. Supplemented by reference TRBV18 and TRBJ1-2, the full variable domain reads NAGVMQNPRHLVRRRGQEARLRCSPMKGHSHVYWYRQLPEEGLKFMVYLQKENIIDESGMPKERFSAEFPKEGPSILRIQQVVRGDSAAYFCASSPQGQTIYGYTFGSGTRLTVV.

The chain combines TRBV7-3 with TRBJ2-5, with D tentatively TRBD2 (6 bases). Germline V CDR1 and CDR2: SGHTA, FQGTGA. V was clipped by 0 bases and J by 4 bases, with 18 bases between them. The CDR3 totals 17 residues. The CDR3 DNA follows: TGTGCCAGCAGCTTAACTCATAGGGGCCGGCGGGGAGAGACCCAGTACTTC. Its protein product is CASSLTHRGRRGETQYF.

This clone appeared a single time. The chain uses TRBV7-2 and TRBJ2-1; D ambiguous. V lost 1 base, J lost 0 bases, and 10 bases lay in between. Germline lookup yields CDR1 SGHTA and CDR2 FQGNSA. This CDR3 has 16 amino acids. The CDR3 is CASSLDGGSSYNEQFF. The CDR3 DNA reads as TGTGCCAGCAGCTTAGATGGCGGAAGCTCCTACAATGAGCAGTTCTTC. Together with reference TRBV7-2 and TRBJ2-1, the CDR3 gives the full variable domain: GAGVSQSPSNKVTEKGKDVELRCDPISGHTALYWYRQSLGQGLEFLIYFQGNSAPDKSGLPSDRFSAERTGGSVSTLTIQRTQQEDSAVYLCASSLDGGSSYNEQFFGPGTRLTVL.

CDR3 in DNA: TGTGCCAGCGCTCAAGGGACTAGCGGGAGTTCAGCGCAGTATTTT. Encoded protein: CASAQGTSGSSAQYF. This chain connects TRBV2 to TRBJ2-3; 14 nucleotides align to TRBD2. V lost 8 bases, J lost 10 bases, and 11 bases stayed unmatched. Germline V gene sequence: CDR1 SNHLY, CDR2 FYNNEI. This CDR3 spans 15 amino acids.

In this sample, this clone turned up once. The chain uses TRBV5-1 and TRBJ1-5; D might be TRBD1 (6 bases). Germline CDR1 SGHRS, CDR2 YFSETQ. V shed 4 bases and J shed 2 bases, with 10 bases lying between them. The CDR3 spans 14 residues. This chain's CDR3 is CASSEGGGNQPQHF. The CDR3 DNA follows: TGCGCCAGCAGCGAGGGGGGTGGCAATCAGCCCCAGCATTTT.

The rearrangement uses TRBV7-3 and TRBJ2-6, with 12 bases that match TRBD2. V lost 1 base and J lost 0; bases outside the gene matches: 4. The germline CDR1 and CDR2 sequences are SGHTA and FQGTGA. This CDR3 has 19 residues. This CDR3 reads CASSLNPTSGGSGANVLTF. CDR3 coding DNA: TGTGCCAGCAGCTTAAATCCGACTAGCGGGGGCTCTGGGGCCAACGTCCTGACTTTC.

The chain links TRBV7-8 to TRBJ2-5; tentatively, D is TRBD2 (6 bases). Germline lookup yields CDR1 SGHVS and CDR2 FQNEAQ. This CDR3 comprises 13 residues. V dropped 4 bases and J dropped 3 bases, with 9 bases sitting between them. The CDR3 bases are TGTGCCAGCAGCTCGACTAGAAAAGAGACCCAGTACTTC. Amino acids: CASSSTRKETQYF.

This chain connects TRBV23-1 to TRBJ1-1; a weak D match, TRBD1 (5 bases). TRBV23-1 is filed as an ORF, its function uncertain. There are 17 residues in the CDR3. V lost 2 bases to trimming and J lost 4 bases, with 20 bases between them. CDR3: CASSQRFWGVQGTEAFF. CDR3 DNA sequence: TGCGCCAGCAGTCAAAGGTTTTGGGGGGTGCAAGGCACTGAAGCTTTCTTT.

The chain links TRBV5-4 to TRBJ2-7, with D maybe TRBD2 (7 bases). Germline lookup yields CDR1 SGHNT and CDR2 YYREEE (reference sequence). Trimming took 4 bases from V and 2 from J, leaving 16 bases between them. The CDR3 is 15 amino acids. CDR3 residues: CASSRGGAATYEQYF. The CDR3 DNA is TGTGCCAGCAGCCGTGGGGGGGCGGCGACCTACGAGCAGTACTTC.

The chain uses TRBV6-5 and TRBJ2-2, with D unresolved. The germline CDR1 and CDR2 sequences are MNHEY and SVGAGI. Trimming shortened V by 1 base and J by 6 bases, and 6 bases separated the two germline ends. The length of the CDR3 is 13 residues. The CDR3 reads CASSYLKAGELFF. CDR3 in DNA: TGTGCCAGCAGTTACTTGAAGGCCGGGGAGCTGTTTTTT.

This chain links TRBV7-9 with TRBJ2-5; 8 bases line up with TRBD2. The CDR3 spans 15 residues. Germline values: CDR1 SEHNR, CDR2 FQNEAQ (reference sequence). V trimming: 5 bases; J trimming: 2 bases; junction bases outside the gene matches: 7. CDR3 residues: CASSPGTREQETQYF. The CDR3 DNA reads TGTGCCAGCAGCCCCGGGACTAGAGAACAAGAGACCCAGTACTTC.

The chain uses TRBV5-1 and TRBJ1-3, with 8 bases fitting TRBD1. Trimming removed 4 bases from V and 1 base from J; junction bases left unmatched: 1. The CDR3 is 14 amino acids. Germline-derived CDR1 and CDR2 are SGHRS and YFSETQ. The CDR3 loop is CASSGTGSGNTIYF. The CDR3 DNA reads TGCGCCAGCAGCGGGACAGGATCTGGAAACACCATATATTTT.

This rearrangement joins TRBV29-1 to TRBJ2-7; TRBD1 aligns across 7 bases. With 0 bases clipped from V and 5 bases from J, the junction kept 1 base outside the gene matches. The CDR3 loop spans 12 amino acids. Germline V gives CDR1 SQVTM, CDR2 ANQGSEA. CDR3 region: CSVEEQGNEQYF. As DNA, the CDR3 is TGCAGCGTTGAAGAACAGGGGAACGAGCAGTACTTC.

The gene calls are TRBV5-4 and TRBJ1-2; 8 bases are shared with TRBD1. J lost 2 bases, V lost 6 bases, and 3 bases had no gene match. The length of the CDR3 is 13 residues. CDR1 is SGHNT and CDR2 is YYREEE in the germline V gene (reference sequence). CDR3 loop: CASTYRGNYGYTF. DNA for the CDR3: TGTGCCAGCACCTACAGGGGGAACTATGGCTACACCTTC.

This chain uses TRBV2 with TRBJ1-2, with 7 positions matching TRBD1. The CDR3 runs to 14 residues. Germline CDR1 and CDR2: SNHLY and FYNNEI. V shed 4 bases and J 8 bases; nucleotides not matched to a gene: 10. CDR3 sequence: CASSVTGEDGGYTF. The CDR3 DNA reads TGTGCCAGCAGTGTAACAGGGGAGGATGGCGGCTACACCTTC.